Listed below are T cell receptor beta chains from one sample, sequenced in a study of blood T cell repertoires in COVID-19. Repertoires were generated with immunoSEQ multiplex PCR, while TCRdb's copy carries only in-frame clones and drops some. This table holds 200,000 to 250,000 clones, over 70% found once. The sequenced sample consisted of PBMCs or T cells enriched from blood (not recorded which). Receptor source: a woman aged 25 to 39 who had been exposed to COVID-19. Both conserved end residues are part of each CDR3. The D gene is left open where the match is weak. Size is stated for part of the rows, as once, few or many counts, or as a class when the clone is expanded.

v_gene: TRBV3-1/TRBV3-2; abundance: NA; j_gene: TRBJ1-6; d_gene: TRBD1; CDR3nt: TGTGCCAGCAGCCTATACTTGACAGGGACGGCCTATAATTCACCCCTCCACTTT; CDR3aa: CASSLYLTGTAYNSPLHF
v_gene: TRBV29-1; abundance: once; j_gene: TRBJ2-5; d_gene: NA; CDR3nt: TGCAGCGGGGAGACAAATGGGGAGACCCAGTACTTC; CDR3aa: CSGETNGETQYF
v_gene: TRBV6-5; abundance: NA; j_gene: TRBJ1-4; d_gene: NA; CDR3nt: TGTGCCAGCCAACGTAACGGGGAAAAACTGTTTTTT; CDR3aa: CASQRNGEKLFF
v_gene: TRBV9; abundance: NA; j_gene: TRBJ2-1; d_gene: TRBD2; CDR3nt: TGTGCCAGCAGCGCCCGGGACTACCACAATGAGCAGTTCTTC; CDR3aa: CASSARDYHNEQFF
v_gene: TRBV28; abundance: few; j_gene: TRBJ1-4; d_gene: NA; CDR3nt: TGTGCCAGCAGTGTAACAGGGTTAGAAGGCGAAAAACTGTTTTTT; CDR3aa: CASSVTGLEGEKLFF
v_gene: TRBV7-2; abundance: NA; j_gene: TRBJ2-1; d_gene: NA; CDR3nt: TGTGCCAGCAGCCTATATGAGCAGTTCTTC; CDR3aa: CASSLYEQFF
v_gene: TRBV30; abundance: NA; j_gene: TRBJ2-3; d_gene: TRBD2; CDR3nt: TGTGCCTGGAGTACCGGGAGGGCAGCAGATACGCAGTATTTT; CDR3aa: CAWSTGRAADTQYF
v_gene: TRBV6-5; abundance: NA; j_gene: TRBJ2-1; d_gene: NA; CDR3nt: TGTGCCAGCAGTTACGATGGGCACAATGAGCAGTTCTTC; CDR3aa: CASSYDGHNEQFF
v_gene: TRBV27; abundance: NA; j_gene: TRBJ1-3; d_gene: NA; CDR3nt: TGTGCCAGCAGTGAAACGGGGACAAACCCTAACACCATATATTTT; CDR3aa: CASSETGTNPNTIYF
v_gene: TRBV28; abundance: NA; j_gene: TRBJ1-1; d_gene: NA; CDR3nt: TGTGCCAGCAGTCGCCCCCTATCGGGGACAGAAGCTTTCTTT; CDR3aa: CASSRPLSGTEAFF
v_gene: TRBV18; abundance: NA; j_gene: TRBJ2-3; d_gene: TRBD2; CDR3nt: TGTGCCAGCTCTAGACTAGCGGGAGCAGATACGCAGTATTTT; CDR3aa: CASSRLAGADTQYF
v_gene: TRBV27; abundance: NA; j_gene: TRBJ2-1; d_gene: TRBD1; CDR3nt: TGTGCCAGCAGTTCCCCCTCTAGGGGGCATTACAATGAGCAGTTCTTC; CDR3aa: CASSSPSRGHYNEQFF
v_gene: TRBV19; abundance: NA; j_gene: TRBJ1-1; d_gene: TRBD1; CDR3nt: TGTGCCAGTAAGACAGGGGCCGCGAACACTGAAGCTTTCTTT; CDR3aa: CASKTGAANTEAFF
v_gene: TRBV6-5; abundance: few; j_gene: TRBJ2-7; d_gene: NA; CDR3nt: TGTGCCAGCAAATCGGTTAGCGGCGCTTACGAGCAGTACTTC; CDR3aa: CASKSVSGAYEQYF
v_gene: TRBV28; abundance: NA; j_gene: TRBJ2-1; d_gene: NA; CDR3nt: TGTGCCAGCAGTCGTGGAGGGAAAAACTACAATGAGCAGTTCTTC; CDR3aa: CASSRGGKNYNEQFF
v_gene: TRBV4-2; abundance: NA; j_gene: TRBJ1-2; d_gene: NA; CDR3nt: TGTGCCAGCAGCCAAGATCCGGGGATTTTCGTGGGCTACACCTTC; CDR3aa: CASSQDPGIFVGYTF
v_gene: TRBV4-1; abundance: NA; j_gene: TRBJ2-1; d_gene: NA; CDR3nt: TGCGCCAGCAGCCAAGGACTTTACGAAACCTACAATGAGCAGTTCTTC; CDR3aa: CASSQGLYETYNEQFF
v_gene: TRBV28; abundance: NA; j_gene: TRBJ1-1; d_gene: TRBD1; CDR3nt: TGTGCCAGCACCGAGTATGGGACAGGGAAGACTGAAGCTTTCTTT; CDR3aa: CASTEYGTGKTEAFF
v_gene: TRBV9; abundance: NA; j_gene: TRBJ2-2; d_gene: TRBD2; CDR3nt: TGTGCCAGCAGCGTCCAGACTAGCGGGAACACCGGGGAGCTGTTTTTT; CDR3aa: CASSVQTSGNTGELFF
v_gene: TRBV24-1; abundance: NA; j_gene: TRBJ2-1; d_gene: NA; CDR3nt: TGTGCCACCAGTGCCACAGGGTATGAGCAGTTCTTC; CDR3aa: CATSATGYEQFF
v_gene: TRBV11-2; abundance: NA; j_gene: TRBJ1-6; d_gene: NA; CDR3nt: TGTGCCAGCAGCTTAGGAACCGGGAGCTCCTATAATTCACCCCTCCACTTT; CDR3aa: CASSLGTGSSYNSPLHF
v_gene: TRBV5-5; abundance: NA; j_gene: TRBJ2-2; d_gene: TRBD2; CDR3nt: TGTGCCAGCAGCGGGACTAGCGGGATGGGAGGCGGGGAGCTGTTTTTT; CDR3aa: CASSGTSGMGGGELFF
v_gene: TRBV27; abundance: NA; j_gene: TRBJ2-1; d_gene: NA; CDR3nt: TGTGCCAGCAGTTTGGTAGGGGGCAATGAGCAGTTCTTC; CDR3aa: CASSLVGGNEQFF
v_gene: TRBV6-5; abundance: NA; j_gene: TRBJ2-7; d_gene: NA; CDR3nt: TGTGCCAGCAGTTTGACAGGTCCAACCTCTCTCTACTTC; CDR3aa: CASSLTGPTSLYF
v_gene: TRBV28; abundance: NA; j_gene: TRBJ1-1; d_gene: NA; CDR3nt: TGTGCCAGCAGTGGCACCGGGACACAGAATTTTGGAGCTTTCTTT; CDR3aa: CASSGTGTQNFGAFF